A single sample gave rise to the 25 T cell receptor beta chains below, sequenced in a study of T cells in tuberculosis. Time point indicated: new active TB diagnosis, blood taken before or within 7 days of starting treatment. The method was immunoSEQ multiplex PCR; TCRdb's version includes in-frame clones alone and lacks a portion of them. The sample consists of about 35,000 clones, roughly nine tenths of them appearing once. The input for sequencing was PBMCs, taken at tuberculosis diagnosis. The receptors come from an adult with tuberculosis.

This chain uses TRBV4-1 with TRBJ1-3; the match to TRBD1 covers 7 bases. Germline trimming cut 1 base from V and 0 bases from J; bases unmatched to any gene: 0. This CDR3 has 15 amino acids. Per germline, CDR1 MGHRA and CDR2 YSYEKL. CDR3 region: CASSQGQGSGNTIYF. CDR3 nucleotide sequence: TGCGCCAGCAGCCAAGGACAGGGCTCTGGAAACACCATATATTTT.

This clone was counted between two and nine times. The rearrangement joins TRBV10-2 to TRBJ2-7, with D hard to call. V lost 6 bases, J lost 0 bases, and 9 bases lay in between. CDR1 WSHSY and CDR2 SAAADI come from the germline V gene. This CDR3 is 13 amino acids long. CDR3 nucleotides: TGCGCCAGCAGAAAACAGAGCTCCTACGAGCAGTACTTC. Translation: CASRKQSSYEQYF.

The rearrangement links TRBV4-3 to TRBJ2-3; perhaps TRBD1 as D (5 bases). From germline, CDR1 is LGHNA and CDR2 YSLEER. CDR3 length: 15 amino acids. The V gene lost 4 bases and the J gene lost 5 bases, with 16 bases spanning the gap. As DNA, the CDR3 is TGCGCCAGCAGCCCCCGAGCCGTAGGGGAAGATACGCAGTATTTT. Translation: CASSPRAVGEDTQYF.

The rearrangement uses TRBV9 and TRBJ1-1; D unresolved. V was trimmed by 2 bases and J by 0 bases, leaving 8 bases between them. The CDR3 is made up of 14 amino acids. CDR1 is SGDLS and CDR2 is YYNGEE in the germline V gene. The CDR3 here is CASSVSFMNTEAFF. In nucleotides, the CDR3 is TGTGCCAGCAGCGTTAGCTTTATGAACACTGAAGCTTTCTTT.

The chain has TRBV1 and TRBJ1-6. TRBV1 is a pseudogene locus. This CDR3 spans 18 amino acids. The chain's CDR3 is CTSSQDFSGDFYNSPLHF. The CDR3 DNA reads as TGCACCAGCAGCCAAGATTTTTCGGGAGATTTCTATAATTCACCCCTCCACTTT.

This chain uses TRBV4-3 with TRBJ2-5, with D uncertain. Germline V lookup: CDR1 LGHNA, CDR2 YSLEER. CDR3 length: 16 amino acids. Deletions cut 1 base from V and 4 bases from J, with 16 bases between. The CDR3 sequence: CASSQVCELLRETQYF. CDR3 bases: TGCGCCAGCAGCCAAGTATGTGAGCTTCTAAGAGAGACCCAGTACTTC.

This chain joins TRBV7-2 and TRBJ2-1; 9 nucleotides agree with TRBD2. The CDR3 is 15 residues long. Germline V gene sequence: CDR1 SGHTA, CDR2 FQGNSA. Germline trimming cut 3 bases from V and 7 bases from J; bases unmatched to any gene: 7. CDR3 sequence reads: CASSLGGGRANEQFF. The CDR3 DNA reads TGTGCCAGCAGCTTGGGGGGCGGGAGGGCGAATGAGCAGTTCTTC. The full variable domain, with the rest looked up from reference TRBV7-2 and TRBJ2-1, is GAGVSQSPSNKVTEKGKDVELRCDPISGHTALYWYRQSLGQGLEFLIYFQGNSAPDKSGLPSDRFSAERTGGSVSTLTIQRTQQEDSAVYLCASSLGGGRANEQFFGPGTRLTVL.

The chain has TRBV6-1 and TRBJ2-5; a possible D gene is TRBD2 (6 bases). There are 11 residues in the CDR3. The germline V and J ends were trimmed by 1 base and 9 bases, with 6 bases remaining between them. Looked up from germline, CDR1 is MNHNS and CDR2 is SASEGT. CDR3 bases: TGTGCCAGCAGTGAAGGGAGGGCCCAGTACTTC. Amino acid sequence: CASSEGRAQYF.

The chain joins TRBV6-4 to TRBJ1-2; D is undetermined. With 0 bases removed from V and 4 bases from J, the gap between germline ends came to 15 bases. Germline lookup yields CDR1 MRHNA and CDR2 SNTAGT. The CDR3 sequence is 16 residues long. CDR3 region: CASSDSLRNPFYGYTF. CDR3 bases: TGTGCCAGCAGTGACTCGCTCAGAAACCCCTTCTATGGCTACACCTTC.

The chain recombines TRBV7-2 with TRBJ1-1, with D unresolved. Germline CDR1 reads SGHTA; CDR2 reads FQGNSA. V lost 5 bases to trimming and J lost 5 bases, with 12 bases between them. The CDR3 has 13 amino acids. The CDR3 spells CASSRAGETEAFF. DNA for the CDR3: TGTGCCAGCAGCCGGGCGGGAGAAACTGAAGCTTTCTTT.

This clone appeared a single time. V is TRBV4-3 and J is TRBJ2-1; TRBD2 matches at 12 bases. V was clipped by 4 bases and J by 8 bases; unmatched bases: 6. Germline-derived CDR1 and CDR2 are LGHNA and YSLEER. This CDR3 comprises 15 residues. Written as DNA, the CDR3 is TGCGCCAGCAGCCGACTAGCGGGGGAAAAGGATGAGCAGTTCTTC. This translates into CASSRLAGEKDEQFF.

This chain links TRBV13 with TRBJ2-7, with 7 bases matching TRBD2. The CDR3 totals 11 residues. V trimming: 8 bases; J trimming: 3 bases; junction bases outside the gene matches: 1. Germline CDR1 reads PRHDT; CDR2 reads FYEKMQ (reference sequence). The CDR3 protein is CASSGGYEQYF. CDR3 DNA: TGTGCCAGCTCGGGGGGCTACGAGCAGTACTTC. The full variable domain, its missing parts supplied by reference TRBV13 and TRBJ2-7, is AAGVIQSPRHLIKEKRETATLKCYPIPRHDTVYWYQQGPGQDPQFLISFYEKMQSDKGSIPDRFSAQQFSDYHSELNMSSLELGDSALYFCASSGGYEQYFGPGTRLTVT.

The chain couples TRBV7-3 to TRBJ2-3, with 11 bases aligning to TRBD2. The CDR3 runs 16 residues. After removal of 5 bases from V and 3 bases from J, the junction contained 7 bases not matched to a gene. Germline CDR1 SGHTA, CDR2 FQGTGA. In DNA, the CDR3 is TGTGCCAGCAGCAAACTAGCGGGAGTTGCGACAGATACGCAGTATTTT. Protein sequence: CASSKLAGVATDTQYF.

CDR3 nucleotides: TGCAGCGTTGAATTCGGGGGGGTAGGTAGCACAGATACGCAGTATTTT. Encoded protein: CSVEFGGVGSTDTQYF. This chain joins TRBV29-1 and TRBJ2-3; TRBD2 matches at 8 bases. The CDR3 is made up of 16 amino acids. Germline CDR1 and CDR2: SQVTM and ANQGSEA. V trimming: 2 bases; J trimming: 0 bases; junction bases outside the gene matches: 7.

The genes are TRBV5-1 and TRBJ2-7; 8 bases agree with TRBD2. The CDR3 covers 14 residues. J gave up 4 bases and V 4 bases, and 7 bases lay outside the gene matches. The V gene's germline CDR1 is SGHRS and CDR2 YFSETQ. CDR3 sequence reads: CASSLTSGTYEQYF. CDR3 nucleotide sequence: TGCGCCAGCAGCCTCACTAGCGGCACTTACGAGCAGTACTTC.

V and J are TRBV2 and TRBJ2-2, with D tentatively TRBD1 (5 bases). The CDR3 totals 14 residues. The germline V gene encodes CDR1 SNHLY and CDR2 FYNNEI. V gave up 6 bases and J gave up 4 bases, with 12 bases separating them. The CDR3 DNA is TGTGCCAGCAGGGAACAGGCCTTCACCGGGGAGCTGTTTTTT. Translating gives CASREQAFTGELFF.

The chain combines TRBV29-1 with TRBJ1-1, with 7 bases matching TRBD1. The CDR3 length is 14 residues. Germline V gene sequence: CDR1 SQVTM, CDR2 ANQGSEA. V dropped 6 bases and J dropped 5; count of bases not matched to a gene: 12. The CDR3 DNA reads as TGCAGCGTCCACCAGACAGGGTACTTGACTGAAGCTTTCTTT. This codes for CSVHQTGYLTEAFF.

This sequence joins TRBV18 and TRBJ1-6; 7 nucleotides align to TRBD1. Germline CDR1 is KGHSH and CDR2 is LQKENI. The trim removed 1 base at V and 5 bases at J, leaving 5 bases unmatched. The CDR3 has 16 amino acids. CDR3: CASSPLEGADNSPLHF. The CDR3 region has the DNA TGTGCCAGCTCACCACTCGAGGGGGCAGATAATTCACCCCTCCACTTT.

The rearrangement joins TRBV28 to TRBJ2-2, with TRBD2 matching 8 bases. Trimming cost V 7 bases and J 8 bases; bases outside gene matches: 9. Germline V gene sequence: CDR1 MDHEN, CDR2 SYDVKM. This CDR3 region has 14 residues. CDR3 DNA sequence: TGTGCCAGCACCATACTAGCGGCGGAGGGGGAGCTGTTTTTT. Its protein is CASTILAAEGELFF. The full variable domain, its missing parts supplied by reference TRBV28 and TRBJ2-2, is DVKVTQSSRYLVKRTGEKVFLECVQDMDHENMFWYRQDPGLGLRLIYFSYDVKMKEKGDIPEGYSVSREKKERFSLILESASTNQTSMYLCASTILAAEGELFFGEGSRLTVL.

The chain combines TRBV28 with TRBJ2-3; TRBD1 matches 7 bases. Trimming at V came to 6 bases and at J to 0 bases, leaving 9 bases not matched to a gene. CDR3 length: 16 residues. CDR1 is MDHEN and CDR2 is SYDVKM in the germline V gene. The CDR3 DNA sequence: TGTGCCAGCAGCCATCGGACAGGTAAAAGCACAGATACGCAGTATTTT. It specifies CASSHRTGKSTDTQYF.

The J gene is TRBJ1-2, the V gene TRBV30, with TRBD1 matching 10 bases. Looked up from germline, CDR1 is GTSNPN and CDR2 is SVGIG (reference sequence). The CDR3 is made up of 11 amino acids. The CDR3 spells CAWDRGYGYTF. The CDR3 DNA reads TGTGCTTGGGACAGGGGTTATGGCTACACCTTC.

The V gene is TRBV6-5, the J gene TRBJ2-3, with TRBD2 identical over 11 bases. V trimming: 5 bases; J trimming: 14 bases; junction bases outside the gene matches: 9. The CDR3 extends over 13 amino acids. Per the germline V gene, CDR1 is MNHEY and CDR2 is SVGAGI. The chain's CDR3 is CASSRRTSGLMYF. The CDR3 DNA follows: TGTGCCAGCAGTCGTAGGACTAGCGGGCTCATGTATTTT.

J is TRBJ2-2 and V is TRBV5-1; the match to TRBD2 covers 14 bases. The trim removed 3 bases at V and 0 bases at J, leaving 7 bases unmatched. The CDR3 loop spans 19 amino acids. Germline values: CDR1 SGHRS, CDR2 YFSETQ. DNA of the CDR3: TGCGCCAGCAGCTCCGGACTAGCGGGGGGTATATCGAACACCGGGGAGCTGTTTTTT. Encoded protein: CASSSGLAGGISNTGELFF.

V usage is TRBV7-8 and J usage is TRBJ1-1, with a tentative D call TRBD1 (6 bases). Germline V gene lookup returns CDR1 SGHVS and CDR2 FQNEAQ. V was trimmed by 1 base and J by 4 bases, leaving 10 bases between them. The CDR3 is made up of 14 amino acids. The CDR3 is CASSLVRGTTEAFF. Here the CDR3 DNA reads TGTGCCAGCAGCTTAGTGAGGGGGACCACTGAAGCTTTCTTT.

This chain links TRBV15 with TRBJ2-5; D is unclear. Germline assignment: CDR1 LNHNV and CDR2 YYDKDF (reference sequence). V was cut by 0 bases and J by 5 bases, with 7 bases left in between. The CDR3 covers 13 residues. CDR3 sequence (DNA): TGTGCCACCAGCAGAGAGCCGCGGGAGACCCAGTACTTC. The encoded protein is CATSREPRETQYF.